The sequence of this T cell receptor beta chain was determined in a study of T cell responses to AZD1222 COVID-19 vaccine. Findings of the study overall: Breadth and depth of Spike-specific TCRs rose after two AZD1222 doses.

Here immunoSEQ multiplex PCR was the method, and the copy in TCRdb shows in-frame clones only, minus some. The table has 95,000 to 150,000 clones, around nine tenths seen once. This clone was observed a handful of times. No antigen is known for it. This material consisted of peripheral blood, taken on day 0 of AZD1222 vaccination. The sequence was collected from an adult in good health.

DNA of the CDR3: TGCGGCTCGGACAGGGTTGGCGGCTACACCTTC. Residues: CGSDRVGGYTF. The rearrangement links TRBV20-1 to TRBJ1-2; 8 nucleotides agree with TRBD1. The CDR3 loop spans 11 amino acids. The germline CDR1 and CDR2 sequences are DFQATT and SNEGSKA (reference sequence).